The 21 T cell receptor beta chains presented below share a single source sample, sequenced in a study of blood T cells in healthy people across ages. It was with a sample-barcoded 5' primer and a J-beta primer mix that a second PCR of roughly 6 to 12 cycles was run. TCRdb processed the 5' RACE reads anew with MiXCR; each CDR3 protein has one entry. The sample has roughly 1,700,000 distinct CDR3 sequences; about 28% are singletons. Sequencing used blood. The receptors originated from a woman aged 25-40 years in good health.

This clonotype was observed a few times. This chain joins TRBV5-1 and TRBJ1-2, with TRBD1 identical over 8 bases. Germline loops: CDR1 SGHRS, CDR2 YFSETQ. The ends lost 4 bases at V and 6 bases at J; junction bases unmatched: 8. This CDR3 comprises 14 residues. The CDR3 spells CASSGLTGEDGYTF. The CDR3 DNA sequence: TGCGCCAGCAGCGGACTGACAGGGGAGGATGGCTACACCTTC.

At least ten counts were recorded for this clonotype. The J gene is TRBJ2-1, the V gene TRBV4-1; TRBD2 is a possible D gene (7 bases). The CDR3 covers 15 residues. Trimming pared 4 bases from V and 9 bases from J, leaving 19 bases between. In germline, CDR1 is MGHRA, CDR2 YSYEKL. The CDR3 DNA reads TGCGCCAGCAGCCCGGGGGGCCAGTATTATAGTGAGCAGTTCTTC. It encodes CASSPGGQYYSEQFF.

This clonotype was seen a few times. The gene calls are TRBV12-3 or TRBV12-4 and TRBJ1-5, with D possibly being TRBD1 (5 bases). The CDR3 is made up of 15 amino acids. V was pared by 4 bases and J by 7 bases, with 17 bases between. CDR3 residues: CASSSPAQGRQPQHF. As DNA, the CDR3 is TGTGCCAGCAGTTCCCCCGCCCAGGGAAGGCAGCCCCAGCATTTT.

This clonotype was picked up many times. CDR3 nucleotide sequence: TGTGCCAGCACGGACAGAACCACAGATACGCAGTATTTT. The encoded protein is CASTDRTTDTQYF. The chain recombines TRBV12-3 or TRBV12-4 with TRBJ2-3, with TRBD1 as a possible D gene (6 bases). The CDR3 extends over 13 amino acids. V was pared by 7 bases and J by 2 bases, with 10 bases between.

V gene TRBV28 combines with J gene TRBJ1-2; D uncertain. V dropped 3 bases and J dropped 8 bases, with 16 bases sitting between them. Germline CDR1 is MDHEN and CDR2 is SYDVKM. The CDR3 is 14 amino acids. CDR3 residues: CASSLTSRVGGYTF. The CDR3, as DNA: TGTGCCAGCAGTTTGACGTCCCGTGTTGGAGGCTACACCTTC.

The rearrangement joins TRBV20-1 to TRBJ1-5; TRBD1 agrees at 10 bases. J was trimmed by 7 bases and V by 6 bases; bases with no gene match: 21. CDR3 size: 18 residues. Germline V gene lookup returns CDR1 DFQATT and CDR2 SNEGSKA (reference sequence). The CDR3 loop is CSANGNPGQGYLVQPQHF. Written as DNA, the CDR3 is TGCAGTGCCAACGGCAACCCGGGACAGGGGTATTTGGTGCAGCCCCAGCATTTT.

This clonotype showed up just a few times. This sequence joins TRBV7-9 and TRBJ2-5; D is uncertain. This CDR3 is built from 14 residues. The germline V and J ends were trimmed by 2 bases and 5 bases, with 12 bases remaining between them. Germline V gene sequence: CDR1 SEHNR, CDR2 FQNEAQ (reference sequence). In nucleotides, the CDR3 is TGTGCCAGCAGCTTATTTACTAACTGGGAGACCCAGTACTTC. This sequence encodes CASSLFTNWETQYF.

This clonotype was observed at least ten times. V and J are TRBV20-1 and TRBJ2-1; 7 nucleotides align to TRBD2. This CDR3 has 16 residues. Germline loops: CDR1 DFQATT, CDR2 SNEGSKA (reference sequence). V gave up 0 bases and J gave up 7 bases; unmatched junction bases: 12. The CDR3 nucleotides are TGCAGTGCTAGAGATCTGAGGAAGCGGGATCTGAATGAGCAGTTCTTC. As protein: CSARDLRKRDLNEQFF.

This clonotype was detected many times. Here the CDR3 reads CSVALGQGFYYGYTF. CDR3 in DNA: TGCAGCGTTGCCTTGGGACAGGGGTTTTACTATGGCTACACCTTC. V usage is TRBV29-1 and J usage is TRBJ1-2; 10 bases are a match to TRBD1. The CDR3 has 15 amino acids. The germline V gene encodes CDR1 SQVTM and CDR2 ANQGSEA. The V and J ends lost 4 bases and 3 bases, in that order; junction bases with no gene match: 8. Based on the CDR3 plus reference TRBV29-1 and TRBJ1-2, the full variable domain is SAVISQKPSRDICQRGTSLTIQCQVDSQVTMMFWYRQQPGQSLTLIATANQGSEATYESGFVIDKFPISRPNLTFSTLTVSNMSPEDSSIYLCSVALGQGFYYGYTFGSGTRLTVV.

This clonotype was seen only a few times. The chain joins TRBV7-2 to TRBJ1-2; 7 positions agree with TRBD1. With 4 bases clipped from V and 3 bases from J, the junction kept 5 bases outside the gene matches. Germline V gene lookup returns CDR1 SGHTA and CDR2 FQGNSA. The CDR3 is 14 residues long. The CDR3 reads CASSYNDRDYGYTF. The CDR3, as DNA: TGTGCCAGCAGCTACAACGACAGGGACTATGGCTACACCTTC.

This clonotype was counted between two and nine times. The V call is TRBV15, the J call TRBJ2-7; D is unresolved. CDR1 is LNHNV, CDR2 YYDKDF, per germline (reference sequence). The ends were cut back, 5 bases at V and 7 bases at J, with 12 bases in the middle. The CDR3 runs to 12 residues. The CDR3 region is CATSLTGAEQYF. DNA of the CDR3: TGTGCCACCAGCCTTACCGGTGCAGAGCAGTACTTC.

This clonotype was seen a few times. The chain combines TRBV10-3 with TRBJ1-5; TRBD1 agrees at 8 bases. The CDR3 is 15 amino acids. Germline loops: CDR1 ENHRY, CDR2 SYGVKD. V gave up 4 bases and J gave up 3 bases; unmatched junction bases: 5. The CDR3 region has the DNA TGTGCCATCAGTGTGGGACAGGAACCCAATCAGCCCCAGCATTTT. This gives the protein CAISVGQEPNQPQHF.

This clonotype turned up a few times. The rearrangement links TRBV4-2 to TRBJ1-2; 8 bases align to TRBD1. Germline loops: CDR1 LGHNA, CDR2 YNFKEQ. Trimming cost V 0 bases and J 2 bases; bases outside gene matches: 2. The CDR3 spans 15 residues. The CDR3 bases are TGTGCCAGCAGCCAAGAGGACAGGGACAACTATGGCTACACCTTC. It yields the protein CASSQEDRDNYGYTF.

The chain recombines TRBV9 with TRBJ1-3; tentative D call: TRBD1 (5 bases). Germline V gene data show CDR1 as SGDLS and CDR2 as YYNGEE. The length of the CDR3 is 16 residues. Trimming removed 2 bases from V and 0 bases from J, with 12 bases in between. The CDR3 loop is CASSVGTFVSGNTIYF. The CDR3 DNA follows: TGTGCCAGCAGCGTCGGGACGTTCGTCTCTGGAAACACCATATATTTT.

At least ten counts were recorded for this clonotype. The rearrangement links TRBV10-3 to TRBJ2-7, with unresolved D. CDR3 length equals 13 residues. Germline assignment: CDR1 ENHRY and CDR2 SYGVKD. V lost 0 bases to trimming and J lost 5 bases, with 8 bases between them. The CDR3 sequence: CAISESTPHEQYF. In DNA form, the CDR3 reads TGTGCCATCAGTGAGTCTACCCCCCACGAGCAGTACTTC.

The chain joins TRBV9 to TRBJ1-1; the D gene is possibly TRBD1 (5 bases). The CDR3 length is 15 residues. Looked up from germline, CDR1 is SGDLS and CDR2 is YYNGEE. V was cut by 4 bases and J by 1 base, with 14 bases left in between. CDR3 region: CASSRIRGPNTEAFF. CDR3 sequence (DNA): TGTGCCAGCAGCCGTATACGGGGCCCGAACACTGAAGCTTTCTTT.

This clonotype is a singleton in its sample. The chain combines TRBV9 with TRBJ2-1; 9 bases line up with TRBD2. The J call may not be correct, given that the DNA end is closer to TRBJ2-7. Germline V gives CDR1 SGDLS, CDR2 YYNGEE. The CDR3 extends over 18 amino acids. The DNA for the CDR3 is TGTGCCAGCAGCGTAGGGGGAGGGGGGACTAGCCTTTACAATGAGCAGTACTTC. This gives the protein CASSVGGGGTSLYNEQYF.

The table lists this clonotype with a few counts. The rearrangement links TRBV12-3 or TRBV12-4 to TRBJ2-7; 7 bases fit TRBD1. J gave up 3 bases and V 2 bases, and 7 bases lay outside the gene matches. The CDR3 is 15 amino acids. CDR3 protein: CASSLFNRGLYEQYF. The CDR3 coding sequence is TGTGCCAGCAGTTTATTCAACAGGGGTCTCTACGAGCAGTACTTC.

The chain has TRBV2 and TRBJ1-2; 11 bases agree with TRBD1. Germline CDR1 reads SNHLY; CDR2 reads FYNNEI. The CDR3 spans 15 residues. V was pared by 10 bases and J by 4 bases, with 11 bases of the junction left unmatched. The CDR3 sequence: CANPGTGGRGYGYTF. The CDR3 DNA sequence: TGTGCCAATCCCGGGACAGGGGGACGGGGCTATGGCTACACCTTC.

This clonotype was counted between two and nine times. The chain uses TRBV7-9 and TRBJ2-4; 7 bases line up with TRBD1. Germline V lookup: CDR1 SEHNR, CDR2 FQNEAQ (reference sequence). The CDR3 runs 15 residues. V trimming: 3 bases; J trimming: 13 bases; junction bases outside the gene matches: 15. In nucleotides, the CDR3 is TGTGCCAGCAGCTTTGGGACAGCTCTCTACAATGAGCAGTACTTC. Its protein is CASSFGTALYNEQYF.

J is TRBJ2-7 and V is TRBV19; TRBD2 might be the D (6 bases). The germline V gene has CDR1 LNHDA and CDR2 SQIVND (reference sequence). The germline V and J ends were trimmed by 5 bases and 4 bases, with 12 bases remaining between them. The CDR3 has 13 amino acids. Here the CDR3 reads CASSVGGEYEQYF. As DNA, the CDR3 is TGTGCCAGTAGTGTGGGGGGAGAATACGAGCAGTACTTC.